Below are 2 T cell receptor beta chains sequenced from a single sample in a study of persistence of HIV-infected CD4 T cells (dated by TCRdb to 2019 to 2021). TCRbeta repertoires were sequenced from genomic DNA with the immunoSEQ hsTCRB assay version 4 in survey mode. TCRdb took this table from immuneACCESS and kept in-frame rearrangements with V and J called. Such tables lack part of the clones; where checked against another copy, unresolved V genes explain under half of the gap, and the rest is unexplained. Within this sample are 40,000 to 55,000 clones, with more than 70% of them counted one time only. 3% of the sample is held by the ten biggest clonotypes. This specimen's treatment or condition label, interpreted: suppressive antiretroviral therapy. Lysates of CMV-infected fibroblasts were used at about 9.2 ug/mL for cell stimulation. Nonresponding CD40L-negative CD69-negative CD45RO-high memory CD4+ T cells were sorted as memory populations depleted of antigen-responding cells.

The antigens of these receptors remain unknown. This specimen consisted of CD4+ T cells sorted from PBMCs after roughly 18-hour stimulation, obtained from a patient who received antiretroviral therapy. The cell subset or site label, as the study defines it: CD40L-CD69- CD45RO-high memory CD4 T cells not responding to CMV lysate. These TCRs come from an adult man with HIV who was CMV-seropositive.

This clone was seen more than once but under ten times. The gene calls are TRBV12-5 and TRBJ2-3, with no clear D. This CDR3 comprises 13 residues. The V and J ends lost 4 bases and 3 bases respectively, with 8 bases between them. The V gene's germline CDR1 is LGHNT and CDR2 FRNRAP. DNA for the CDR3: TGTGCTAGTGGTTCTGATTCAACAGATACGCAGTATTTT. As protein: CASGSDSTDTQYF.

This sequence joins TRBV3-1 (or the pseudogene TRBV3-2) and TRBJ2-1; D unresolved. CDR1 and CDR2 from the germline V gene are LGHDT and YNNKEL (reference sequence). V was clipped by 5 bases and J by 2 bases, with 7 bases between them. The CDR3 spans 13 residues. CDR3 loop: CASSDLAYNEQFF. The DNA for the CDR3 is TGTGCCAGCAGCGACTTAGCCTACAATGAGCAGTTCTTC.